This T cell receptor (beta chain) was documented in a study of tumor-infiltrating lymphocytes in primary liver carcinoma. Background on the study: T1-T3 N0M0 was the stage of the tumors, which were roughly 4.2 to 10 cm across.

Total RNA amounting to 500 ng was the source from which TCR beta cDNA was made with a constant-region primer. What produced the TCR beta libraries was three nested multiplex PCR rounds using slightly modified ARM-PCR. For 10 cycles apiece, the opening two PCR rounds ran with TRBV1-TRBV30 forward primers and a C-beta reverse primer. MiXCR was run by TCRdb on the multiplex PCR reads, yielding one entry per CDR3 protein. The data contain approximately 37,000 distinct CDR3 sequences, approximately 73% of them seen just once; the ten biggest clones take up roughly 16%. Extraction of RNA together with DNA used about 17-30 mg of unsorted bulk tissue. The CDR3 is 15 residues long. Germline CDR1 MGHRA, CDR2 YSYEKL. General study results and limits: Detection in all five tumor regions applied to only about 7-24% of top clones.

Of note for this clonotype: What it recognizes is unknown. The junction does not match germline at one end; this may be a read error.

The material sequenced was liver tumor tissue from sampling region 4. The subset denotes: tumor region T4, right-lateral pole. The chain couples TRBV4-1 to TRBJ1-5, with D maybe TRBD1 (5 bases). The sequence was collected from a man aged 40-49 years with primary liver carcinoma and hepatitis B virus infection. The CDR3 region has the DNA TGTGCCAGCAGTCCCGCAGAGGGGAGAAATCGGCCCCAGCATTTT. This codes for CASSPAEGRNRPQHF.